This T cell receptor beta chain emerged from a study of blood T cell repertoires in COVID-19. The overall study: Sources were T cells, B-cell-depleted T cells, or PBMCs; the material itself was cDNA or gDNA.

Per the original methods: Quantification of nucleated cells was approximated via reference gene primer amplification. This table comes from immunoSEQ multiplex PCR, and its TCRdb copy is limited to in-frame clones, with some not included. From that table come the V and J calls and clone size; the DNA was used to work out D and trimming. Here the sample spans a few hundred thousand clones, roughly 80% being singletons. This CDR3 has 15 residues. The germline CDR1 and CDR2 sequences are SGHRS and YFSETQ. V was clipped by 7 bases and J by 1 base, with 12 bases between them. The chain links TRBV5-1 to TRBJ1-6, with a tentative D call TRBD1 (5 bases). Sequenced: peripheral blood. The clonotype comes from a woman aged 18-29 years with acute or convalescent COVID-19. CDR3 DNA: TGCGCCAGCCGCCGGGGGGAATCCTATAATTCACCCCTCCACTTT. As protein: CASRRGESYNSPLHF. The full variable domain, with the rest looked up from reference TRBV5-1 and TRBJ1-6, is KAGVTQTPRYLIKTRGQQVTLSCSPISGHRSVSWYQQTPGQGLQFLFEYFSETQRNKGNFPGRFSGRQFSNSRSEMNVSTLELGDSALYLCASRRGESYNSPLHFGNGTRLTVT.